The rows below give T cell receptor beta chains drawn from one sample of a study of blood T cell repertoires in COVID-19. Clones were sequenced by immunoSEQ multiplex PCR, and TCRdb holds only the in-frame ones, with some missing. The repertoire has a few hundred thousand clones, about 85% of them found once; the top ten carry about 2%. Sample: peripheral blood. Receptors were obtained from a man younger than 45 who had recovered from COVID-19. Each CDR3 is given with its conserved first and last residue. The D gene is left open where the match is weak. Clone size appears in some rows only: once, few, many, or a class for an expanded clone.

length	V	size	J	D	DNA	CDR3
14	TRBV11-2	NA	TRBJ2-7	NA	TGTGCCAGCAGCTCTCTAAGGGGATTTATCGAGCAGTACTTC	CASSSLRGFIEQYF
16	TRBV12-5	NA	TRBJ2-7	TRBD1	TGTGCTAGTGGCACAAGCCGGGACAGGGGGCCCCACGAGCAGTACTTC	CASGTSRDRGPHEQYF
13	TRBV6-1	NA	TRBJ1-2	NA	TGTGCCAGCAGTGAAAAGGACATGGGAGGCTACACCTTC	CASSEKDMGGYTF
14	TRBV2	once	TRBJ2-1	TRBD2	TGTGCCAGCAGGGGACTAGCAGGGGTCAATGAGCAGTTCTTC	CASRGLAGVNEQFF
13	TRBV18	NA	TRBJ1-1	NA	TGTGCCAGCTCACGGACAGATAACACTGAAGCTTTCTTT	CASSRTDNTEAFF
12	TRBV10-3	once	TRBJ2-1	NA	TGTGCCATCACCGCTCGATCGGGATCTAAGTTCTTC	CAITARSGSKFF
15	TRBV7-2	NA	TRBJ2-5	NA	TGTGCCAGCAGCTTAGTAAGGTCACGGGAAGAGACCCAGTACTTC	CASSLVRSREETQYF
12	TRBV2	NA	TRBJ2-7	NA	TGTGCCAGCAGTGACGGGTGGCTCGAGCAGTACTTC	CASSDGWLEQYF
13	TRBV2	NA	TRBJ2-1	NA	TGTGCCAGCAGGGTCGGGCAGGGGGGAAGGCAGTTCTTC	CASRVGQGGRQFF
13	TRBV11-1	NA	TRBJ2-1	NA	TGTGCCAGCAGCTTAGCGGCGGCCGATCCCGGGTTCTTC	CASSLAAADPGFF
13	TRBV5-6	NA	TRBJ2-7	TRBD1	TGTGCCAGCAGCTCACAGGGGGCCTACGAGCAGTACTTC	CASSSQGAYEQYF
13	TRBV2	once	TRBJ1-5	TRBD1	TGTGCCAGCAGGGACAGGGGGCATCAGCCCCAGCATTTT	CASRDRGHQPQHF